The clone carrying this T cell receptor (beta chain) is classed as medium-sized. This sample was included in a study of neurological immune-mediated disorders. The CDR3 contains 15 residues. V gave up 5 bases and J gave up 10 bases, with 20 bases separating them. TCRdb used MiXCR to reprocess the 5' RACE reads, holding one entry per CDR3 protein. This table has 65,000 to 70,000 distinct CDR3 sequences, 4.1% appearing once. The gene calls are TRBV12-3 or TRBV12-4 and TRBJ1-4; D is possibly TRBD1 (5 bases). The sequence was collected from a man aged 50 to 60 with multiple sclerosis. Sequencing was performed on PBMCs. The chain's CDR3 is CASSPELVGQRKLFF. DNA of the CDR3: TGTGCCAGCAGTCCCGAGTTGGTGGGGCAACGAAAACTGTTTTTT.